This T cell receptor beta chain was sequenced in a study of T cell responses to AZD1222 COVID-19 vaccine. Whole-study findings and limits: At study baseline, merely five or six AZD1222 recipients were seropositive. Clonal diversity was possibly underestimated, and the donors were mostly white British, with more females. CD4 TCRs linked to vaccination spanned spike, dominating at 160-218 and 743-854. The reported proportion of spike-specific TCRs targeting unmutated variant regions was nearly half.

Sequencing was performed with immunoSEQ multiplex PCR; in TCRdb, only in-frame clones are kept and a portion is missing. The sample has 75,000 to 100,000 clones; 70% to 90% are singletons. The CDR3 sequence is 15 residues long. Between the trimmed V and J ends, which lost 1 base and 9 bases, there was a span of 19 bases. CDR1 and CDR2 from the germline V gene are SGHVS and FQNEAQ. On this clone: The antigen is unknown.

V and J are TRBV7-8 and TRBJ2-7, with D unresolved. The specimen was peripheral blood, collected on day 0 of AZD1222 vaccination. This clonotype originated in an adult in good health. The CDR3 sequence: CASSLDFGSVRGQYF. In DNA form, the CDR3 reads TGTGCCAGCAGCTTAGATTTCGGTTCGGTTCGTGGGCAGTACTTC.